Following are 12 T cell receptor beta chains from one sample sequenced in a study of vaccination and CD4 T cells after COVID-19. The Oncomine TCR Beta short-read assay generated sequence data from the DNA of cultured CD4+ T cells. Via MiXCR, TCRdb re-called the PCR reads, giving one row per CDR3 protein. This table holds roughly 15,000 distinct CDR3 sequences, around 48% found once. These TCRs' antigens remain unknown. Time point reported: late sampling 161 to 241 days after vaccination in a few convalescent patients. Sample treatment: approximately 10-day PBMC culture with coronavirus spike peptide pools or control peptides (ViraFEST assay). The starting material was CD4+ T cells from blood, cultured in vitro, obtained about 7 months after SARS-CoV-2 vaccination. The receptor set was obtained from a human donor who had recovered from COVID-19.

This clonotype has only a few counts. The chain carries TRBV7-2 and TRBJ1-2; tentative D call: TRBD1 (6 bases). Germline V gives CDR1 SGHTA, CDR2 FQGNSA. V shed 6 bases and J shed 4 bases, with 12 bases lying between them. This CDR3 is built from 13 residues. The CDR3 here is CASSYREGYGYTF. In DNA form, the CDR3 reads TGTGCCAGCAGTTACAGGGAAGGCTATGGCTACACCTTC. The entire variable domain, with the rest obtained from reference TRBV7-2 and TRBJ1-2, is as follows: GAGVSQSPSNKVTEKGKDVELRCDPISGHTALYWYRQSLGQGLEFLIYFQGNSAPDKSGLPSDRFSAERTGGSVSTLTIQRTQQEDSAVYLCASSYREGYGYTFGSGTRLTVV.

The rearrangement links TRBV6-4 to TRBJ2-1; D gene uncertain. Per germline, CDR1 MRHNA and CDR2 SNTAGT. The germline V and J ends were trimmed by 2 bases and 6 bases, with 11 bases remaining between them. This CDR3 has 14 amino acids. CDR3 protein: CASSDAHNGNEQFF. The CDR3 bases are TGTGCCAGCAGTGACGCCCACAATGGCAATGAGCAGTTCTTC.

This chain uses TRBV20-1 with TRBJ2-7; D is unclear. The CDR3 runs to 13 residues. The germline CDR1 and CDR2 sequences are DFQATT and SNEGSKA (reference sequence). Trimming removed 0 bases from V and 0 bases from J, with 6 bases in between. The CDR3 loop is CSARDPISYEQYF. In DNA, the CDR3 is TGCAGTGCTAGAGATCCAATCTCCTACGAGCAGTACTTC.

The V call is TRBV10-3, the J call TRBJ2-3, with D uncertain. CDR1 and CDR2 (germline): ENHRY, SYGVKD. This CDR3 comprises 14 residues. V lost 0 bases, J lost 5 bases, and 9 bases lay in between. The CDR3 DNA reads TGTGCCATCAGTGAGTCGACCGGCGTAGATACGCAGTATTTT. As protein: CAISESTGVDTQYF.

The rearrangement links TRBV7-9 to TRBJ2-2, with D unresolved. Per the germline V gene, CDR1 is SEHNR and CDR2 is FQNEAQ (reference sequence). The CDR3 spans 14 residues. V was trimmed by 5 bases and J by 6 bases, leaving 13 bases between them. The CDR3, as DNA: TGTGCCAGCAGCCGACGGGTTGCAGCCGGGGAGCTGTTTTTT. Its translation is CASSRRVAAGELFF. Using reference TRBV7-9 and TRBJ2-2 for the parts outside the CDR3, the full variable domain is DTGVSQNPRHKITKRGQNVTFRCDPISEHNRLYWYRQTLGQGPEFLTYFQNEAQLEKSRLLSDRFSAERPKGSFSTLEIQRTEQGDSAMYLCASSRRVAAGELFFGEGSRLTVL.

The V gene is TRBV7-2, the J gene TRBJ2-7, with D perhaps TRBD1 or TRBD2 (6 bases each). The CDR3 loop spans 16 amino acids. V was shortened by 3 bases and J by 3 bases, with 18 bases between the two germline ends. Germline V lookup: CDR1 SGHTA, CDR2 FQGNSA. In DNA form, the CDR3 reads TGTGCCAGCAGCTTTCGTTCAGGGGAGGATTTCTACGAGCAGTACTTC. It translates to CASSFRSGEDFYEQYF.

The chain links TRBV19 to TRBJ2-5; 10 bases are a match to TRBD1. Germline-derived CDR1 and CDR2 are LNHDA and SQIVND (reference sequence). The length of the CDR3 is 15 residues. After removal of 4 bases from V and 4 bases from J, the junction contained 6 bases not matched to a gene. The CDR3 sequence: CASSRGQGKGETQYF. As DNA, the CDR3 is TGTGCCAGTAGTAGGGGACAGGGGAAGGGAGAGACCCAGTACTTC. Full variable domain (missing parts from reference TRBV19 and TRBJ2-5): DGGITQSPKYLFRKEGQNVTLSCEQNLNHDAMYWYRQDPGQGLRLIYYSQIVNDFQKGDIAEGYSVSREKKESFPLTVTSAQKNPTAFYLCASSRGQGKGETQYFGPGTRLLVL.

The rearrangement links TRBV19 to TRBJ1-1, with 8 bases lining up with TRBD1. In germline, CDR1 is LNHDA, CDR2 SQIVND (reference sequence). This CDR3 spans 14 amino acids. Trimming removed 4 bases from V and 4 bases from J; junction bases left unmatched: 5. The CDR3 here is CASSNRGKVTEAFF. CDR3 in DNA: TGTGCCAGTAGTAACAGGGGGAAGGTCACTGAAGCTTTCTTT.

The chain carries TRBV20-1 and TRBJ2-3; 9 positions match TRBD2. The CDR3 has 14 amino acids. V dropped 5 bases and J dropped 5; count of bases not matched to a gene: 8. CDR1 and CDR2 (germline): DFQATT, SNEGSKA (reference sequence). CDR3 nucleotides: TGCAGTGCTCGGGGCGGGGGGGCGGGAGATACGCAGTATTTT. Translation: CSARGGGAGDTQYF.

This clonotype appeared a single time. This chain uses TRBV10-2 with TRBJ2-7, with D possibly matching TRBD2 (6 bases). The germline V gene encodes CDR1 WSHSY and CDR2 SAAADI. The V gene lost 7 bases and the J gene lost 2 bases, with 15 bases spanning the gap. The CDR3 has 14 amino acids. CDR3 sequence reads: CASKGIAAAYEQYF. CDR3 bases: TGCGCCAGCAAGGGCATAGCGGCTGCCTACGAGCAGTACTTC.

The rearrangement joins TRBV5-6 to TRBJ1-1; D remains ambiguous. Trimming shortened V by 4 bases and J by 4 bases, and 17 bases separated the two germline ends. Per germline, CDR1 SGHDT and CDR2 YYEEEE. This CDR3 contains 15 residues. The CDR3 loop reads CASSLGRVLSTEAFF. The CDR3 DNA sequence: TGTGCCAGCAGCCTAGGGAGGGTATTGAGCACTGAAGCTTTCTTT.

The gene calls are TRBV2 and TRBJ1-5, with no clear D. Trimming left V 4 bases short and J 0 bases short, with 10 bases between. The CDR3 has 15 amino acids. In germline, CDR1 is SNHLY, CDR2 FYNNEI. CDR3 DNA: TGTGCCAGCAGTGGGCAACGGAATAGCAATCAGCCCCAGCATTTT. Amino acids: CASSGQRNSNQPQHF.